Following are 15 T cell receptor beta chains from one sample sequenced in a study of T cells after yellow fever vaccination. TCRdb used MiXCR to reprocess the 5' RACE reads, holding one entry per CDR3 protein. This sample has 200,000 to 250,000 distinct CDR3 sequences, with roughly 7.2% found just once. The specimen comprised CD4+ T cells sorted from PBMCs, sampled 15 days after the yellow fever booster vaccination. These receptors were taken from a man in his thirties or forties who received the YFV17D yellow fever vaccine.

This clonotype was detected only a few times. CDR3 in DNA: TGTGCCAGCAGCTTAGCTAGTCTAGGCGAGCAGTACTTC. Protein product: CASSLASLGEQYF. The chain has TRBV7-6 and TRBJ2-7, with no clear D. With 0 bases removed from V and 6 bases from J, the gap between germline ends came to 9 bases. The CDR3 contains 13 residues. CDR1 and CDR2 (germline): SGHVS, FNYEAQ.

This clonotype was observed at least ten times. The V and J genes are TRBV20-1 and TRBJ2-7; TRBD2 aligns across 12 bases. Germline V gene sequence: CDR1 DFQATT, CDR2 SNEGSKA (reference sequence). V was clipped by 5 bases and J by 5 bases; unmatched bases: 10. The CDR3 is 15 amino acids. In nucleotides, the CDR3 is TGCAGTGCTGTCCGACTAGCGGGAGCAGCAGACGAGCAGTACTTC. Translation gives CSAVRLAGAADEQYF.

This clonotype was seen at least ten times. The V call is TRBV7-9, the J call TRBJ2-6, with D possibly TRBD1 on 6 matching bases. Germline CDR1 reads SEHNR; CDR2 reads FQNEAQ (reference sequence). The CDR3 runs 16 residues. Trimming removed 5 bases from V and 2 bases from J, with 13 bases in between. For the CDR3, the DNA is TGTGCCAGCAGCCTGTCAGGGGTGGCTGGGGCCAACGTCCTGACTTTC. Translation gives CASSLSGVAGANVLTF.

The V and J genes are TRBV20-1 and TRBJ1-1; the D gene is possibly TRBD1 (6 bases). The CDR3 consists of 14 residues. Germline V lookup: CDR1 DFQATT, CDR2 SNEGSKA (reference sequence). Trimming removed 4 bases at V and 1 base at J, with 13 bases between. The CDR3 DNA reads as TGCAGTGCTAAACTTCTAGGGGGGAACACTGAAGCTTTCTTT. Amino acid sequence: CSAKLLGGNTEAFF.

The chain couples TRBV20-1 to TRBJ2-1, with D uncertain. In germline, CDR1 is DFQATT, CDR2 SNEGSKA (reference sequence). V was trimmed by 6 bases and J by 0 bases, leaving 15 bases between them. This CDR3 is built from 15 residues. The CDR3 protein is CSALLVGYSYNEQFF. In DNA, the CDR3 is TGCAGTGCCCTTTTGGTAGGCTACTCCTACAATGAGCAGTTCTTC.

V and J are TRBV7-2 and TRBJ1-2; D perhaps matches TRBD1 (5 bases). Trimming removed 5 bases at V and 6 bases at J, with 16 bases between. CDR1 and CDR2 (germline): SGHTA, FQGNSA. This CDR3 is built from 14 residues. The DNA for the CDR3 is TGTGCCAGCAGCATTCTCCGGGACGGAAATGGCTACACCTTC. It encodes CASSILRDGNGYTF.

The sample holds many counts of this clonotype. The chain joins TRBV14 to TRBJ2-1; TRBD1 matches at 7 bases. This CDR3 has 16 residues. V trimming: 1 base; J trimming: 10 bases; junction bases outside the gene matches: 13. Per the germline V gene, CDR1 is SGHDN and CDR2 is FVKESK. CDR3 DNA sequence: TGTGCCAGCAGCCAAGGGGGCAGGGGGTTTGAGTACGAGCAGTTCTTC. It codes for CASSQGGRGFEYEQFF.

This clonotype was recorded many times. This rearrangement joins TRBV20-1 to TRBJ2-3; 9 bases fit TRBD2. Germline V gene sequence: CDR1 DFQATT, CDR2 SNEGSKA (reference sequence). The CDR3 is 17 residues long. The V gene end was trimmed by 0 bases and the J gene end by 3 bases; junction bases not matched to a gene: 10. The CDR3 loop is CSARDSGSAGGTDTQYF. The DNA of the CDR3 is TGCAGTGCTAGAGATAGCGGGAGCGCGGGGGGGACAGATACGCAGTATTTT.

The DNA for the CDR3 is TGTGCCAGCAGTTATATCCCGCCGGGACGGAACAATGAGCAGTTCTTC. This translates into CASSYIPPGRNNEQFF. The V call is TRBV6-5, the J call TRBJ2-1; D may correspond to TRBD1 or TRBD2 (5 bases each). V was clipped by 3 bases and J by 5 bases, with 17 bases between them. The CDR3 runs 16 residues. CDR1 is MNHEY and CDR2 is SVGAGI in the germline V gene.

V and J are TRBV6-5 and TRBJ2-7, with no clear D. The CDR3 consists of 14 residues. V was trimmed by 0 bases and J by 5 bases, leaving 11 bases between them. Germline V CDR1 and CDR2: MNHEY, SVGAGI. This CDR3 is CASSYSAARDEQYF. CDR3 nucleotide sequence: TGTGCCAGCAGTTACTCGGCAGCCCGGGACGAGCAGTACTTC.

The sample holds many counts of this clonotype. The CDR3 DNA reads as TGTGCCAGCAGCTTGGCCTCGGGTCCTAATGAAAAACTGTTTTTT. Translation gives CASSLASGPNEKLFF. V and J are TRBV11-2 and TRBJ1-4, with unresolved D. The V gene lost 3 bases and the J gene lost 3 bases, with 11 bases spanning the gap. The CDR3 length is 15 residues. Per germline, CDR1 SGHAT and CDR2 FQNNGV.

This chain connects TRBV3-1 to TRBJ2-1; no definite D call. Trimming took off 1 base at V and 10 bases at J, with 8 bases between the two ends. Looked up from germline, CDR1 is LGHDT and CDR2 is YNNKEL (reference sequence). CDR3 length: 12 residues. CDR3 coding DNA: TGTGCCAGCAGCCAAGCCGCGCGGGAGCAGTTCTTC. This encodes CASSQAAREQFF.

This clonotype showed up many times. V gene TRBV4-2 combines with J gene TRBJ2-1; D is undetermined. The CDR3 covers 12 residues. CDR1 and CDR2 from the germline V gene are LGHNA and YNFKEQ. The V end lost 2 bases, the J end lost 7 bases, and 6 bases lay between the germline ends. CDR3 sequence reads: CASSQFSNEQFF. DNA of the CDR3: TGTGCCAGCAGCCAATTTTCGAATGAGCAGTTCTTC.

This clonotype has a count of ten or more. The J gene is TRBJ1-5, the V gene TRBV7-2, with D hard to call. Germline V gene sequence: CDR1 SGHTA, CDR2 FQGNSA. The ends were cut back, 2 bases at V and 7 bases at J, with 9 bases in the middle. This CDR3 has 13 residues. The CDR3 DNA reads as TGTGCCAGCAGCTTACTAGGAGACCAGCCCCAGCATTTT. It translates to CASSLLGDQPQHF.

The chain recombines TRBV7-9 with TRBJ2-5; perhaps TRBD2 as D (6 bases). CDR3 size: 13 residues. In germline, CDR1 is SEHNR, CDR2 FQNEAQ (reference sequence). Trimming pared 5 bases from V and 5 bases from J, leaving 12 bases between. Here the CDR3 DNA reads TGTGCCAGCAGCCACGGGAGTCAGGAGACCCAGTACTTC. This encodes CASSHGSQETQYF.